Shown below are 3 T cell receptor beta chains from a single sample sequenced in a study of cytomegalovirus exposure and HLA in healthy donors. The PCR made use of 60 Vbeta and 13 Jbeta primers. Assay used: immunoSEQ multiplex PCR; TCRdb lists only in-frame clones, some missing. The sample includes 90,000 to 100,000 clones, around 77% of them seen just once. The sequenced material came from PBMCs. The receptors here all came from a woman aged 55-70 years in good health and CMV-seropositive.

This rearrangement joins TRBV7-9 to TRBJ2-3; 9 nucleotides align to TRBD1. CDR3 size: 16 residues. Looked up from germline, CDR1 is SEHNR and CDR2 is FQNEAQ (reference sequence). V lost 6 bases and J lost 2; bases outside the gene matches: 9. The CDR3, as DNA: TGTGCCAGCAGTCCTCCGGGACAGGGTGCCACAGATACGCAGTATTTT. This translates into CASSPPGQGATDTQYF. The variable domain in full, completed from reference TRBV7-9 and TRBJ2-3, reads DTGVSQNPRHKITKRGQNVTFRCDPISEHNRLYWYRQTLGQGPEFLTYFQNEAQLEKSRLLSDRFSAERPKGSFSTLEIQRTEQGDSAMYLCASSPPGQGATDTQYFGPGTRLTVL.

This chain links TRBV6-5 with TRBJ1-5, with 8 bases lining up with TRBD1. V dropped 3 bases and J dropped 13; count of bases not matched to a gene: 11. Germline V CDR1 and CDR2: MNHEY, SVGAGI. This CDR3 spans 14 amino acids. The CDR3 nucleotides are TGTGCCAGCAGTTATTCCTACCGACAGGGGCAACAGCATTTT. Its translation is CASSYSYRQGQQHF.

The chain links TRBV13 to TRBJ2-1, with a tentative D call TRBD2 (5 bases). Germline loops: CDR1 PRHDT, CDR2 FYEKMQ (reference sequence). The CDR3 consists of 14 residues. V gave up 0 bases and J gave up 8 bases, with 11 bases separating them. This CDR3 reads CASSLGRGVDEQFF. CDR3 nucleotides: TGTGCCAGCAGCTTAGGCCGGGGTGTGGATGAGCAGTTCTTC.